This T cell receptor (beta chain) derives from a study of blood T cell repertoires in COVID-19. Overall study context: COVID-19 samples from acute and convalescent phases originated in the United States, Italy and Spain.

The CDR3 is made up of 13 amino acids. Deletions cut 4 bases from V and 7 bases from J, with 10 bases between. The protocol was immunoSEQ multiplex PCR, while the TCRdb copy is restricted to in-frame clones and leaves out a portion. The sample has about 240,000 clones, more than 85% seen once; the top ten hold 6% to 9%. Sequencing used peripheral blood. The chain combines TRBV12-3 or TRBV12-4 with TRBJ2-2; D possibly corresponds to TRBD2 (5 bases). This sequence originates from a woman aged 65 to 85 with active or convalescent COVID-19. CDR3 nucleotides: TGTGCCAGCAGTTATGGACTGAACGGGGAGCTGTTTTTT. Protein product: CASSYGLNGELFF.